These T cell receptor beta chains were read from a single sample in a study of T cells in Graves' hyperthyroidism and ophthalmopathy. TCRdb passed the multiplex PCR reads through MiXCR, listing each CDR3 protein once. The sample has some 770,000 distinct CDR3 sequences, roughly 17% seen once. Sample: blood. The source of these receptors is a man younger than 35 with Graves' hyperthyroidism. CDR3s include the opening cysteine and the closing phenylalanine or tryptophan. The order of the fields is clone size, D gene, J gene, V gene, CDR3 protein, CDR3 DNA. The D gene is left open where the match is weak. The listing skips clone size in some rows; elsewhere it reads once, few, many or a size class.

many,-,TRBJ2-1,TRBV20-1,CSARSQSSYNEQFF,TGCAGTGCTAGGAGTCAGAGCTCCTACAATGAGCAGTTCTTC
-,TRBD1,TRBJ2-7,TRBV5-1,CASSLDGQGFTEQYF,TGCGCCAGCAGCTTGGACGGACAGGGCTTCACCGAGCAGTACTTC
many,-,TRBJ2-7,TRBV20-1,CSARDGGRTYEQYF,TGCAGTGCTAGAGATGGGGGACGCACCTACGAGCAGTACTTC
many,TRBD2,TRBJ2-1,TRBV7-8,CASSPPRGGINEQFF,TGTGCCAGCAGCCCACCCCGGGGGGGGATCAATGAGCAGTTCTTC
few,TRBD2,TRBJ2-7,TRBV7-8,CASSFKRGYYEQYF,TGTGCCAGCAGCTTTAAGCGGGGATACTACGAGCAGTACTTC
few,TRBD1,TRBJ1-4,TRBV12-3/TRBV12-4,CASSFFVGQGAPTNEKLFF,TGTGCCAGCAGTTTTTTCGTTGGACAGGGGGCGCCAACTAATGAAAAACTGTTTTTT
few,-,TRBJ2-6,TRBV9,CASSDALGANVLTF,TGTGCCAGCTCTGACGCGCTCGGGGCCAACGTCCTGACTTTC
many,TRBD1,TRBJ2-3,TRBV20-1,CSATGGSTDTQYF,TGCAGTGCTACAGGGGGCTCGACAGATACGCAGTATTTT
many,-,TRBJ2-4,TRBV28,CASSLGQGDIQYF,TGTGCCAGCAGTTTAGGGCAGGGTGACATTCAGTACTTC
many,TRBD1,TRBJ1-1,TRBV20-1,CSITGDRKIEAFF,TGCAGCATAACCGGGGACAGAAAGATTGAAGCTTTCTTT
many,-,TRBJ2-1,TRBV27,CASTPLGAGNEQFF,TGTGCCAGCACCCCCTTGGGGGCCGGGAATGAGCAGTTCTTC
few,-,TRBJ2-7,TRBV28,CASSLVVATHEQYF,TGTGCCAGCAGTTTAGTGGTAGCCACCCACGAGCAGTACTTC
-,-,TRBJ2-5,TRBV6-1,CASSFAPAEETQYF,TGTGCCAGCAGCTTCGCCCCAGCGGAAGAGACCCAGTACTTC
many,TRBD1,TRBJ2-1,TRBV13,CASSFVTGGNNEQFF,TGTGCCAGCAGCTTCGTGACAGGGGGCAACAATGAGCAGTTCTTC
few,-,TRBJ2-1,TRBV20-1,CSASRSQPTYNEQFF,TGCAGTGCTAGTAGGTCTCAGCCAACCTACAATGAGCAGTTCTTC
-,TRBD2,TRBJ2-1,TRBV24-1,CATSKDGTSGVLFHNEQFF,TGTGCCACCAGCAAGGACGGGACTAGCGGGGTGTTGTTCCACAATGAGCAGTTCTTC
many,-,TRBJ1-1,TRBV2,CASSNTGRDTEAFF,TGTGCCAGCAGTAACACAGGAAGGGACACTGAAGCTTTCTTT
many,TRBD1,TRBJ2-7,TRBV11-3,CATGQGLGEQYF,TGTGCCACCGGACAGGGCCTCGGCGAGCAGTACTTC
-,-,TRBJ2-1,TRBV19,CASSILGAGGHEQFF,TGTGCCAGTAGTATATTGGGGGCAGGGGGGCATGAGCAGTTCTTC
few,TRBD1,TRBJ2-2,TRBV3-1,CASSQGLGTGKTGELFF,TGTGCCAGCAGCCAAGGTTTGGGGACAGGGAAAACCGGGGAGCTGTTTTTT
-,-,TRBJ1-1,TRBV30,CAWSYRDTDTEAFF,TGTGCCTGGAGCTACAGGGATACGGACACTGAAGCTTTCTTT
-,-,TRBJ2-2,TRBV9,CASSVGLDATGELFF,TGTGCCAGCAGCGTAGGACTAGATGCCACCGGGGAGCTGTTTTTT
many,TRBD1,TRBJ2-5,TRBV7-3,CASSLGTASLGVGETQYF,TGTGCCAGCAGCTTAGGGACAGCATCCCTCGGGGTCGGGGAGACCCAGTACTTC
few,-,TRBJ2-7,TRBV7-9,CASRPSARTYEQYF,TGTGCCAGCAGACCTAGCGCCCGTACCTACGAGCAGTACTTC
many,TRBD2,TRBJ2-1,TRBV7-8,CASRPRSGRAFEQFF,TGTGCCAGCAGGCCTAGGAGTGGGAGGGCCTTCGAGCAGTTCTTC
many,-,TRBJ2-3,TRBV5-4,CASSSPGHPSTDTQYF,TGTGCCAGCAGCTCCCCGGGACACCCTAGCACAGATACGCAGTATTTT
many,-,TRBJ1-2,TRBV12-3/TRBV12-4,CASSTGSGYTF,TGTGCCAGCAGTACAGGGAGCGGCTACACCTTC
-,-,TRBJ1-2,TRBV6-1,CAIRQKGEGLMDGYTF,TGTGCCATACGCCAAAAGGGCGAGGGTCTGATGGATGGCTACACCTTC
many,TRBD1,TRBJ1-1,TRBV10-3,CAISDGQGLYTEAFF,TGTGCCATCAGTGATGGACAGGGGTTGTACACTGAAGCTTTCTTT
many,-,TRBJ2-7,TRBV11-2,CASTGLQGHGTYEQYF,TGTGCCAGCACCGGATTACAGGGACACGGGACCTACGAGCAGTACTTC
-,TRBD2,TRBJ2-3,TRBV24-1,CATTAAYGGGTDTQYF,TGTGCCACGACGGCGGCGTACGGGGGAGGGACAGATACGCAGTATTTT
-,TRBD2,TRBJ2-2,TRBV7-9,CASSPTLAGGFTGELFF,TGTGCCAGCAGCCCGACCCTAGCGGGAGGATTCACCGGGGAGCTGTTTTTT
many,-,TRBJ2-7,TRBV10-3,CAIRWESSYEQYF,TGTGCCATCAGGTGGGAGAGCTCCTACGAGCAGTACTTC
-,TRBD2,TRBJ2-2,TRBV20-1,CSARRREGNTGELFF,TGCAGTGCCAGGCGGCGGGAGGGGAACACCGGGGAGCTGTTTTTT
-,TRBD2,TRBJ2-3,TRBV13,CASSVGGATDTQYF,TGTGCCAGCAGCGTCGGGGGGGCCACGGATACGCAGTATTTT